These 28 T cell receptor beta chains originate from one sample sequenced in a study of control samples from healthy donors and cancer patients. Only in-frame clones appear in the TCRdb table, and some are missing; sequencing was by immunoSEQ multiplex PCR. The data show around 150,000 clones, roughly 89% seen once. Sample: blood. The receptor set was obtained from a man aged 30 to 39 in good health.

This sequence joins TRBV11-2 and TRBJ2-3, with D possibly being TRBD1 (6 bases). Germline V gene lookup returns CDR1 SGHAT and CDR2 FQNNGV. Trimming left V 2 bases short and J 0 bases short, with 12 bases between. This CDR3 has 16 amino acids. The CDR3 loop reads CASSLLRGPSTDTQYF. In DNA, the CDR3 is TGTGCCAGCAGCTTACTCAGGGGCCCCAGCACAGATACGCAGTATTTT.

This clone was seen just once. The rearrangement links TRBV19 to TRBJ2-1, with D tentatively TRBD2 (5 bases). Germline V gene sequence: CDR1 LNHDA, CDR2 SQIVND (reference sequence). Trimming took off 3 bases at V and 5 bases at J, with 14 bases between the two ends. The CDR3 consists of 15 residues. DNA of the CDR3: TGTGCCAGTAGTATCACTAGTATGTATAACAATGAGCAGTTCTTC. Amino acid sequence: CASSITSMYNNEQFF.

This clone has more than one count but fewer than ten. This sequence joins TRBV5-4 and TRBJ1-1; 7 bases align to TRBD1. CDR1 is SGHNT and CDR2 is YYREEE in the germline V gene (reference sequence). The CDR3 consists of 16 residues. The V segment lost 3 bases and the J segment 2 bases; nucleotides outside the gene matches: 10. CDR3 region: CASSSEDTGDNTEAFF. In nucleotides, the CDR3 is TGTGCCAGCAGCTCGGAGGATACAGGGGATAACACTGAAGCTTTCTTT. The full variable domain, its missing parts supplied by reference TRBV5-4 and TRBJ1-1, is ETGVTQSPTHLIKTRGQQVTLRCSSQSGHNTVSWYQQALGQGPQFIFQYYREEENGRGNFPPRFSGLQFPNYSSELNVNALELDDSALYLCASSSEDTGDNTEAFFGQGTRLTVV.

This chain uses TRBV3-1 (or the pseudogene TRBV3-2) with TRBJ1-6, with D possibly TRBD1 on 6 matching bases. Germline V gene sequence: CDR1 LGHDT, CDR2 YNNKEL (reference sequence). The CDR3 runs 15 residues. Trimming took 1 base from V and 9 from J, leaving 13 bases between them. The CDR3 spells CASSQAGTRSSPLHF. Written as DNA, the CDR3 is TGTGCCAGCAGCCAAGCCGGGACACGGAGTTCACCCCTCCACTTT.

This chain links TRBV4-2 with TRBJ2-1; tentatively, D is TRBD1 (5 bases). The CDR3 consists of 16 residues. With 0 bases removed from V and 6 bases from J, the gap between germline ends came to 15 bases. CDR1 is LGHNA, CDR2 YNFKEQ, per germline. For the CDR3, the DNA is TGTGCCAGCAGCCAAGAGAAGTTACCCCAGGGCAATGAGCAGTTCTTC. Protein product: CASSQEKLPQGNEQFF.

The chain joins TRBV18 to TRBJ2-7, with 8 bases fitting TRBD2. The CDR3 has 15 residues. Germline V CDR1 and CDR2: KGHSH, LQKENI. J gave up 5 bases and V 0 bases, and 6 bases lay outside the gene matches. CDR3 in amino acids: CASSPPAIAGHEQYF. The CDR3 DNA sequence: TGTGCCAGCTCACCACCCGCAATAGCGGGGCACGAGCAGTACTTC.

The chain recombines TRBV6-4 with TRBJ1-6; 10 positions agree with TRBD1. CDR3 length: 15 amino acids. CDR1 and CDR2 (germline): MRHNA, SNTAGT. Trimming at V came to 4 bases and at J to 6 bases, leaving 3 bases not matched to a gene. The CDR3 loop is CASSVGTGANSPLHF. In nucleotides, the CDR3 is TGTGCCAGCAGTGTTGGGACAGGGGCTAATTCACCCCTCCACTTT.

This clone was recorded only once. The chain has TRBV27 and TRBJ2-3; TRBD2 might be the D (6 bases). This CDR3 comprises 15 residues. CDR1 and CDR2 from the germline V gene are MNHEY and SMNVEV (reference sequence). Trimming took 5 bases from V and 2 from J, leaving 14 bases between them. The CDR3, as DNA: TGTGCCAGCAGTGCACCGGGACTCAACACAGATACGCAGTATTTT. Translated, it gives CASSAPGLNTDTQYF.

The chain joins TRBV25-1 to TRBJ2-1; D not certain. The V end lost 10 bases, the J end lost 8 bases, and 15 bases lay between the germline ends. The CDR3 consists of 12 residues. CDR1 and CDR2 (germline): MGHDK, SYGVNS. The CDR3 is CATSRARDEQFF. The CDR3 region has the DNA TGTGCCACATCCCGGGCCCGGGATGAGCAGTTCTTC.

The V call is TRBV27, the J call TRBJ1-1; 7 bases line up with TRBD1. The V gene end was trimmed by 6 bases and the J gene end by 1 base; junction bases not matched to a gene: 14. This CDR3 has 17 residues. CDR1 is MNHEY, CDR2 SMNVEV, per germline (reference sequence). In DNA form, the CDR3 reads TGTGCCAGCAGCCTATCGGCGGGACAGACCCAGAACACTGAAGCTTTCTTT. Protein product: CASSLSAGQTQNTEAFF.

V usage is TRBV20-1 and J usage is TRBJ1-2; D possibly corresponds to TRBD1 (6 bases). V was clipped by 3 bases and J by 2 bases, with 16 bases between them. The CDR3 length is 15 residues. Germline V gene data show CDR1 as DFQATT and CDR2 as SNEGSKA (reference sequence). CDR3 bases: TGCAGTGCTAGTGGTGGGGGGGCCTCAAACTATGGCTACACCTTC. It encodes CSASGGGASNYGYTF.

In DNA, the CDR3 is TGTGCCAGCAGGGGTGGAGGCTCGGAGCAGTACTTC. It encodes CASRGGGSEQYF. This sequence joins TRBV6-5 and TRBJ2-7, with D possibly TRBD2 on 5 matching bases. The CDR3 runs 12 residues. The V gene's germline CDR1 is MNHEY and CDR2 SVGAGI. The V end lost 6 bases, the J end lost 7 bases, and 13 bases lay between the germline ends.

The chain couples TRBV7-9 to TRBJ1-5; D gene uncertain. Germline values: CDR1 SEHNR, CDR2 FQNEAQ (reference sequence). V was clipped by 5 bases and J by 9 bases, with 20 bases between them. The CDR3 covers 15 residues. For the CDR3, the DNA is TGTGCCAGCAGCCTCGGGCAGGACTTGAGGTGGCCCCAGCATTTT. The encoded protein is CASSLGQDLRWPQHF.

This clone was detected only once. V is TRBV4-1 and J is TRBJ2-5; D gene ambiguous. Germline CDR1 MGHRA, CDR2 YSYEKL. Trimming shortened V by 1 base and J by 4 bases, and 22 bases separated the two germline ends. The CDR3 covers 18 residues. DNA of the CDR3: TGCGCCAGCAGCCAAGTCATCGGTCAACGGGTTTTTCGAGAGACCCAGTACTTC. It encodes CASSQVIGQRVFRETQYF.

The chain has TRBV11-2 and TRBJ1-5; D unclear. The CDR3 sequence is 14 residues long. Per the germline V gene, CDR1 is SGHAT and CDR2 is FQNNGV. V lost 1 base, J lost 5 bases, and 9 bases lay in between. CDR3 DNA: TGTGCCAGCAGCTTAGGGGGAAGAGATCAGCCCCAGCATTTT. Encoded protein: CASSLGGRDQPQHF.

The V gene is TRBV28, the J gene TRBJ2-7; possibly TRBD1 for D (6 bases). V lost 2 bases and J lost 5, with 16 bases in between. Germline values: CDR1 MDHEN, CDR2 SYDVKM. The CDR3 contains 15 residues. The chain's CDR3 is CASSLPGQLRHEQYF. The CDR3 DNA reads TGTGCCAGCAGTTTACCCGGACAGCTGAGGCACGAGCAGTACTTC.

The chain couples TRBV13 to TRBJ1-5; 7 bases map to TRBD1. Germline CDR1 PRHDT, CDR2 FYEKMQ (reference sequence). J lost 6 bases, V lost 6 bases, and 14 bases had no gene match. The CDR3 extends over 16 amino acids. DNA for the CDR3: TGTGCCAGCAGTTTAACTACAGGGGCCGGGGGTCAGCCCCAGCATTTT. Translated: CASSLTTGAGGQPQHF.

V gene TRBV6-7 combines with J gene TRBJ2-4; D ambiguous. TRBV6-7 is given ORF status, its function remaining uncertain. Trimming shortened V by 1 base and J by 4 bases, and 20 bases separated the two germline ends. The CDR3 covers 18 residues. CDR3 region: CASSYLLSPRTGKNIQYF. The CDR3 DNA reads as TGTGCCAGCAGTTACTTGCTCTCCCCCCGAACCGGGAAAAACATTCAGTACTTC.

The chain is built from TRBV6-5 and TRBJ2-7; maybe TRBD1 (5 bases). Trimming cost V 2 bases and J 2 bases, with 10 bases left between them. The CDR3 is 14 amino acids. Germline CDR1 is MNHEY and CDR2 is SVGAGI. The CDR3, as DNA: TGTGCCAGCAGTTACGCACCGACAGCCTACGAGCAGTACTTC. Translated, it gives CASSYAPTAYEQYF.

In this sample, this clone turned up a few times. V and J are TRBV2 and TRBJ1-5, with 10 positions matching TRBD1. Looked up from germline, CDR1 is SNHLY and CDR2 is FYNNEI. The CDR3 contains 17 residues. The junction had 7 bases not matched to a gene; V was cut back by 5 bases and J by 0 bases. CDR3 in DNA: TGTGCCAGCAGTAGGACAGGGGGGTACCGTAGCAATCAGCCCCAGCATTTT. Protein product: CASSRTGGYRSNQPQHF.

The genes are TRBV19 and TRBJ2-3, with D perhaps TRBD2 (5 bases). The germline V gene encodes CDR1 LNHDA and CDR2 SQIVND (reference sequence). With 4 bases removed from V and 2 bases from J, the gap between germline ends came to 10 bases. CDR3 length: 14 residues. CDR3 sequence reads: CASSKRLITDTQYF. The CDR3 DNA sequence: TGTGCCAGTAGTAAGCGGCTAATCACAGATACGCAGTATTTT. Variable domain in full (rest from reference TRBV19 and TRBJ2-3): DGGITQSPKYLFRKEGQNVTLSCEQNLNHDAMYWYRQDPGQGLRLIYYSQIVNDFQKGDIAEGYSVSREKKESFPLTVTSAQKNPTAFYLCASSKRLITDTQYFGPGTRLTVL.

The V gene is TRBV10-3, the J gene TRBJ1-5; TRBD1 might be the D (6 bases). The germline gives CDR1 ENHRY, CDR2 SYGVKD. The CDR3 is 15 amino acids. Between the trimmed V and J ends, which lost 4 bases and 3 bases, there was a span of 13 bases. The CDR3 loop is CAISGGTLDNQPQHF. In DNA form, the CDR3 reads TGTGCCATCAGTGGGGGGACATTGGACAATCAGCCCCAGCATTTT.

This chain connects TRBV7-6 to TRBJ1-3, with D perhaps matching TRBD1 (5 bases). The length of the CDR3 is 17 residues. V lost 2 bases and J lost 0, with 14 bases in between. Per germline, CDR1 SGHVS and CDR2 FNYEAQ. The CDR3 is CASSLQAGSSSGNTIYF. The CDR3 coding sequence is TGTGCCAGCAGCTTACAGGCAGGGTCTAGCTCTGGAAACACCATATATTTT.

This chain links TRBV5-1 with TRBJ2-2; 8 bases are a match to TRBD1. V shed 4 bases, J shed 6 bases, and the junction held 8 bases outside the gene matches. There are 15 residues in the CDR3. Germline lookup yields CDR1 SGHRS and CDR2 YFSETQ. The CDR3 DNA reads as TGCGCCAGCAGCCTCGGACAGGGATGGGCCGGGGAGCTGTTTTTT. This translates into CASSLGQGWAGELFF.

The gene calls are TRBV7-7 and TRBJ1-4; D gene uncertain. The CDR3 loop spans 15 amino acids. Germline CDR1 reads SSHAT; CDR2 reads FNYEAQ (reference sequence). Trimming removed 5 bases from V and 0 bases from J, with 10 bases in between. Written as DNA, the CDR3 is TGTGCCAGCAGCATCACGGACGCAACTAATGAAAAACTGTTTTTT. It codes for CASSITDATNEKLFF. The full variable domain, in which reference TRBV7-7 and TRBJ1-4 provide the parts outside the CDR3, is GAGVSQSPRYKVTKRGQDVTLRCDPISSHATLYWYQQALGQGPEFLTYFNYEAQPDKSGLPSDRFSAERPEGSISTLTIQRTEQRDSAMYRCASSITDATNEKLFFGSGTQLSVL.

The chain combines TRBV7-8 with TRBJ1-4; D is unclear. The CDR3 is made up of 13 amino acids. The V end lost 5 bases, the J end lost 8 bases, and 12 bases lay between the germline ends. Germline V gene sequence: CDR1 SGHVS, CDR2 FQNEAQ. Here the CDR3 DNA reads TGTGCCAGCAGCCCCTGGGGAAGCGAAAAACTGTTTTTT. Protein: CASSPWGSEKLFF.

The gene calls are TRBV3-1 (or the pseudogene TRBV3-2) and TRBJ1-2; D is possibly TRBD1 (5 bases). V was clipped by 2 bases and J by 6 bases, with 10 bases between them. CDR1 is LGHDT and CDR2 is YNNKEL in the germline V gene (reference sequence). The CDR3 spans 13 residues. As DNA, the CDR3 is TGTGCCAGCAGCCAATCAAGGGGCCATGGCTACACCTTC. Its translation is CASSQSRGHGYTF.

The chain has TRBV2 and TRBJ1-1; D call uncertain. From germline, CDR1 is SNHLY and CDR2 FYNNEI. The V end lost 10 bases, the J end lost 0 bases, and 15 bases lay between the germline ends. The CDR3 consists of 14 residues. CDR3 nucleotide sequence: TGTGCCACCCTCAACGGGCAGATGAACACTGAAGCTTTCTTT. Protein sequence: CATLNGQMNTEAFF.